Below, 2 T cell receptor beta chains from the same sample are listed, as sequenced in a study of shared clonotypes between healthy human individuals. The protocol was immunoSEQ multiplex PCR, while the TCRdb copy is restricted to in-frame clones and leaves out a portion. The sample holds over a million clones; around 74% are singletons and the top ten take approximately 1.5%. The sample taken for sequencing was memory CD4+ T cells sorted from blood. The subset was: CD45RA-negative fraction. The source is a man aged 18 to 29 in good health.

The chain employs TRBV2 and TRBJ2-7, with 9 bases fitting TRBD1. Germline V lookup: CDR1 SNHLY, CDR2 FYNNEI. This CDR3 has 13 amino acids. J was trimmed by 2 bases and V by 8 bases; bases with no gene match: 4. CDR3 sequence (DNA): TGTGCCAGCTGGGACAGGGATCCCTACGAGCAGTACTTC. It codes for CASWDRDPYEQYF.

The genes are TRBV5-6 and TRBJ2-1; 7 bases line up with TRBD1. The germline CDR1 and CDR2 sequences are SGHDT and YYEEEE. CDR3 length: 16 amino acids. V dropped 0 bases and J dropped 0; count of bases not matched to a gene: 3. The CDR3 nucleotides read TGTGCCAGCAGCTTGGGGACAGGACTCTCCTACAATGAGCAGTTCTTC. This codes for CASSLGTGLSYNEQFF.